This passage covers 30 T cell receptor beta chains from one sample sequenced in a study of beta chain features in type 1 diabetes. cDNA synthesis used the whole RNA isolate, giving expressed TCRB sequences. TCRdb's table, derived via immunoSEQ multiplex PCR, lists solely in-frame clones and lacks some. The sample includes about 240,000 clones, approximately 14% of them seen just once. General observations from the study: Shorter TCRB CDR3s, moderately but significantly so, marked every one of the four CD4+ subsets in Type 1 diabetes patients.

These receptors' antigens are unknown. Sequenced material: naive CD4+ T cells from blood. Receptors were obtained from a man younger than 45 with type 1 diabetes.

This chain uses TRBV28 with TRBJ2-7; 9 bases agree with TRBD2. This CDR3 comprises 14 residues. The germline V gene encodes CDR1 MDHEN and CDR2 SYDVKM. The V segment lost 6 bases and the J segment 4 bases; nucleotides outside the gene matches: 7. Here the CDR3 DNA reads TGTGCCAGCAGCGGCGGGGGGGGTCGGTACGAGCAGTACTTC. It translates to CASSGGGGRYEQYF.

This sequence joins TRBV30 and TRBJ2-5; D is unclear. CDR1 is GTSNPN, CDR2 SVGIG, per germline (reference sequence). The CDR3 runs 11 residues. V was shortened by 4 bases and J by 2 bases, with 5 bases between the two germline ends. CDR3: CAWTIQETQYF. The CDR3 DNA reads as TGTGCCTGGACTATACAAGAGACCCAGTACTTC.

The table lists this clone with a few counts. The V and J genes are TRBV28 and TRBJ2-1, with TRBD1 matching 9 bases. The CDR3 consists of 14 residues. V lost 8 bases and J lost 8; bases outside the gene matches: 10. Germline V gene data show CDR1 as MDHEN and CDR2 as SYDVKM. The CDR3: CASVGQGSFHEQFF. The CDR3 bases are TGTGCCAGCGTTGGACAGGGGAGTTTTCATGAGCAGTTCTTC. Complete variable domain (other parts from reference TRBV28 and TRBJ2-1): DVKVTQSSRYLVKRTGEKVFLECVQDMDHENMFWYRQDPGLGLRLIYFSYDVKMKEKGDIPEGYSVSREKKERFSLILESASTNQTSMYLCASVGQGSFHEQFFGPGTRLTVL.

CDR3 sequence: CASSAGGAGYGYTF. For the CDR3, the DNA is TGTGCCAGCAGTGCCGGCGGGGCCGGCTATGGCTACACCTTC. The chain combines TRBV2 with TRBJ1-2; the D gene is possibly TRBD1 (5 bases). The CDR3 is made up of 14 amino acids. Trimming stripped 4 bases from V and 4 bases from J, with 13 bases between. Germline V gene data show CDR1 as SNHLY and CDR2 as FYNNEI.

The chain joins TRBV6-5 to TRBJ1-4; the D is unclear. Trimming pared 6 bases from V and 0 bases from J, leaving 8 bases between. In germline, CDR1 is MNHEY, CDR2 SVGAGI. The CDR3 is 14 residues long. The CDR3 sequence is CASSITATNEKLFF. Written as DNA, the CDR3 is TGTGCCAGCAGCATAACTGCAACTAATGAAAAACTGTTTTTT.

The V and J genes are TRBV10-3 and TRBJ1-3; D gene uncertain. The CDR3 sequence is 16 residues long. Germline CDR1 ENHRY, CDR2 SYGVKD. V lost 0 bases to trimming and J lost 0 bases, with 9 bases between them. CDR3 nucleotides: TGTGCCATCAGTGAGTCGCGGGATTCCTCTGGAAACACCATATATTTT. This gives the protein CAISESRDSSGNTIYF.

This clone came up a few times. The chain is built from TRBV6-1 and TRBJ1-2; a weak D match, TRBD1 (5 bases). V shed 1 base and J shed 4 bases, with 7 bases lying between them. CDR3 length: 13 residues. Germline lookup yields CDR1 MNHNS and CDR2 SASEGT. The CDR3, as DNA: TGTGCCAGCAGTGAAGGACAGACCTATGGCTACACCTTC. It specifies CASSEGQTYGYTF.

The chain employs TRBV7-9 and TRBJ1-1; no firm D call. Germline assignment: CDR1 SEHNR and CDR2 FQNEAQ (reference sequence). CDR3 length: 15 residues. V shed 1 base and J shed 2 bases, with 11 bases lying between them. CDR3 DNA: TGTGCCAGCAGCTTAGGTGCGGGCTCTAACACTGAAGCTTTCTTT. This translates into CASSLGAGSNTEAFF.

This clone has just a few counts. CDR3: CAWRDTANQPQHF. The CDR3 DNA is TGTGCCTGGAGGGACACGGCGAATCAGCCCCAGCATTTT. V gene TRBV30 combines with J gene TRBJ1-5; D may be TRBD1 (5 bases). The germline gives CDR1 GTSNPN, CDR2 SVGIG (reference sequence). Trimming stripped 3 bases from V and 4 bases from J, with 10 bases between. The CDR3 runs to 13 residues.

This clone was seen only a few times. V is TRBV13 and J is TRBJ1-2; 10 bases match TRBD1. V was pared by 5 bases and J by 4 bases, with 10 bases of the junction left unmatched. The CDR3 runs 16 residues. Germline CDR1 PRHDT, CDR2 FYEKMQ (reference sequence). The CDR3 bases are TGTGCCAGCAGCCCCCGGGACAGGGGCAGGGGCTATGGCTACACCTTC. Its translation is CASSPRDRGRGYGYTF.

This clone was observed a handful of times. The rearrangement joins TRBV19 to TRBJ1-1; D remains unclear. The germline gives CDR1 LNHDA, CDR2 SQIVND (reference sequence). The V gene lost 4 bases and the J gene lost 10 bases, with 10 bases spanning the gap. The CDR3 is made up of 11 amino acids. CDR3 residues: CASSTPGAAFF. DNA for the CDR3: TGTGCCAGTAGTACCCCGGGAGCAGCTTTCTTT.

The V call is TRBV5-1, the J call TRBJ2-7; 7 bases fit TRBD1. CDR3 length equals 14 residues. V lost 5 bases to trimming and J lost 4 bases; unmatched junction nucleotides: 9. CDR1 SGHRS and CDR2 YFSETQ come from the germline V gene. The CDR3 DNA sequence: TGCGCCAGCAGGAGGGACCAGGGGGATTACGAGCAGTACTTC. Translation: CASRRDQGDYEQYF.

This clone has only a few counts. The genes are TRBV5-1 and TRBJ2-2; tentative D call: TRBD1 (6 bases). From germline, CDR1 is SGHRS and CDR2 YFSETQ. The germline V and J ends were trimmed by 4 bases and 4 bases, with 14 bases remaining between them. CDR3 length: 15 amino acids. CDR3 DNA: TGCGCCAGCAGCGTGACAGGTTCGGGCACCGGGGAGCTGTTTTTT. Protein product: CASSVTGSGTGELFF.

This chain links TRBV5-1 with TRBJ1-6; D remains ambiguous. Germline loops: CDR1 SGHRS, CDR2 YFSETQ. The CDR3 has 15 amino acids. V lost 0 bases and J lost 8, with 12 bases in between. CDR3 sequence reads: CASSLGVERDSPLHF. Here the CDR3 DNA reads TGCGCCAGCAGCTTGGGGGTTGAGCGGGATTCACCCCTCCACTTT.

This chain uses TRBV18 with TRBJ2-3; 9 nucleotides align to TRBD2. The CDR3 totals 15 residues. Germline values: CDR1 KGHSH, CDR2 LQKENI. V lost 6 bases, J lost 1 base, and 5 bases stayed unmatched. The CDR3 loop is CASSQTSGGTDTQYF. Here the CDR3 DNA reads TGTGCCAGCTCCCAGACTAGCGGAGGCACAGATACGCAGTATTTT.

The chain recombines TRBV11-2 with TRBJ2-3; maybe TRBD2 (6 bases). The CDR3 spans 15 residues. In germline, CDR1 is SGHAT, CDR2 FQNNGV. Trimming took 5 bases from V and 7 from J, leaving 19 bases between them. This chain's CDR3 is CASSRDFGWVYTQYF. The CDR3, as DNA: TGTGCCAGCAGCAGGGACTTCGGATGGGTGTATACGCAGTATTTT.

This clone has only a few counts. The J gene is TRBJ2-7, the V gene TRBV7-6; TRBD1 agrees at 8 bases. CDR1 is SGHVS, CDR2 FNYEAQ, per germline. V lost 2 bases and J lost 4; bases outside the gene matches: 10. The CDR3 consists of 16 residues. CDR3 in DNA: TGTGCCAGCAGCTTAAACACCGCAGGGGGCCTGTACGAGCAGTACTTC. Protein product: CASSLNTAGGLYEQYF. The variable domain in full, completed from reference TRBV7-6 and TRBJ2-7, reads GAGVSQSPRYKVTKRGQDVALRCDPISGHVSLYWYRQALGQGPEFLTYFNYEAQQDKSGLPNDRFSAERPEGSISTLTIQRTEQRDSAMYRCASSLNTAGGLYEQYFGPGTRLTVT.

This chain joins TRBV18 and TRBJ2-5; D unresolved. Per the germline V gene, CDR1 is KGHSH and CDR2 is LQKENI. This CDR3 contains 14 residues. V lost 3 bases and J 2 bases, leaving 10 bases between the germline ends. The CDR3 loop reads CASSPLLSQETQYF. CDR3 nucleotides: TGTGCCAGCTCACCCCTTCTGTCTCAAGAGACCCAGTACTTC.

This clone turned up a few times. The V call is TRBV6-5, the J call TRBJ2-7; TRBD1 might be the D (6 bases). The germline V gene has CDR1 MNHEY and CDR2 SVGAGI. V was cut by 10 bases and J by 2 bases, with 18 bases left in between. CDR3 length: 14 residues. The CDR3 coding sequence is TGTGCCACCACTAGGGCCAGGGGAGCCTACGAGCAGTACTTC. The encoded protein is CATTRARGAYEQYF.

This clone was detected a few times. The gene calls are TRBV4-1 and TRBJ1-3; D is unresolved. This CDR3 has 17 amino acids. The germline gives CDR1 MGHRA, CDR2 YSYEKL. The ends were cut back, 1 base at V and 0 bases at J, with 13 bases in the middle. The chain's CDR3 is CASSQGVAGGSGNTIYF. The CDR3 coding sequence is TGCGCCAGCAGCCAAGGGGTCGCGGGTGGCTCTGGAAACACCATATATTTT.

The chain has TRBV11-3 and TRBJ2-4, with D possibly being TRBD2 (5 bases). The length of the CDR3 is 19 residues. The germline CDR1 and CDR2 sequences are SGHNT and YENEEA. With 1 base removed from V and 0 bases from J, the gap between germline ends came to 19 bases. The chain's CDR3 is CASSLVPLLAPLAKNIQYF. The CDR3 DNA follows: TGTGCCAGCAGCTTAGTGCCCTTATTAGCGCCTCTAGCCAAAAACATTCAGTACTTC.

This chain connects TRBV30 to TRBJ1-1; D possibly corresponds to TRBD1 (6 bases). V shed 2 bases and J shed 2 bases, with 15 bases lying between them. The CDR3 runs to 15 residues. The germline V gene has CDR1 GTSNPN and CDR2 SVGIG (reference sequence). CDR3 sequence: CAWSRGGGRNTEAFF. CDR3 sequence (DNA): TGTGCCTGGAGTAGGGGAGGGGGACGAAACACTGAAGCTTTCTTT.

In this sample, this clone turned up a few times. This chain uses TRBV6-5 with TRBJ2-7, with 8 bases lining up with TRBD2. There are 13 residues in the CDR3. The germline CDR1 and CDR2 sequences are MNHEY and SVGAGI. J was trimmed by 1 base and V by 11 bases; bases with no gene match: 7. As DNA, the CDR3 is TGTGCCGCTGGGGGCGGGAGGTCCTACGAGCAGTACTTC. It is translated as CAAGGGRSYEQYF.

The CDR3 sequence is CASSPFGTGDYEQYF. The CDR3 nucleotides read TGTGCCAGCAGCCCGTTTGGGACAGGGGACTACGAGCAGTACTTC. The rearrangement links TRBV11-2 to TRBJ2-5, with TRBD1 matching over 10 bases. The end of the DNA fits TRBJ2-7 better, so the J call may be wrong. The CDR3 sequence is 15 residues long. Germline lookup yields CDR1 SGHAT and CDR2 FQNNGV.

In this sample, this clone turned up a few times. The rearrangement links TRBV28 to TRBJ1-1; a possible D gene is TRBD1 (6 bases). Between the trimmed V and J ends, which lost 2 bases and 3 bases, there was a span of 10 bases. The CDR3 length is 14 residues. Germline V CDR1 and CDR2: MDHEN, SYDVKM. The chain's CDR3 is CASSLPQGYTEAFF. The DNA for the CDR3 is TGTGCCAGCAGTTTACCACAGGGTTACACTGAAGCTTTCTTT.

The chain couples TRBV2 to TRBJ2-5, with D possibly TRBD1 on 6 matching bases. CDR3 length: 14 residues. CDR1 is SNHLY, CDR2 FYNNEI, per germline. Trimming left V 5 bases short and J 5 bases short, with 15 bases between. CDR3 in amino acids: CASSPSGVRETQYF. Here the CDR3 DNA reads TGTGCCAGCAGTCCGTCAGGGGTCAGGGAGACCCAGTACTTC.

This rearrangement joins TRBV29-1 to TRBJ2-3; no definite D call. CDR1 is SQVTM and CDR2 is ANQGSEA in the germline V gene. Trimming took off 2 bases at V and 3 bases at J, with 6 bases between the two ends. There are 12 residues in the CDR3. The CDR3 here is CSVESVTDTQYF. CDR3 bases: TGCAGCGTTGAATCAGTTACAGATACGCAGTATTTT.

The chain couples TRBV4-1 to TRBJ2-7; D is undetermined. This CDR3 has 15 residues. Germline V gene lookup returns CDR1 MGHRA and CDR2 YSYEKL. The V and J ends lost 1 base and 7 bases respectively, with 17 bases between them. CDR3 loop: CASSQVATPNREQYF. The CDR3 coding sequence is TGCGCCAGCAGCCAAGTGGCGACTCCTAACCGGGAGCAGTACTTC.

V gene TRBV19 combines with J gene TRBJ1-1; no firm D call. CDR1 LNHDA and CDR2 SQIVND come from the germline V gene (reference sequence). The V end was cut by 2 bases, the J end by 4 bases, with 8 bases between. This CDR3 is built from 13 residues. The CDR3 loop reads CASSIPGRTEAFF. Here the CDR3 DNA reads TGTGCCAGTAGTATACCTGGGCGCACTGAAGCTTTCTTT.

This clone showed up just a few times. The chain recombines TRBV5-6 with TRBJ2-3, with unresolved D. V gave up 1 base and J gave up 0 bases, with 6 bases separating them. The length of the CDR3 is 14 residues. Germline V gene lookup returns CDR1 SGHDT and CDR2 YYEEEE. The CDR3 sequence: CASSLISSTDTQYF. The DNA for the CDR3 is TGTGCCAGCAGCTTGATTAGCAGCACAGATACGCAGTATTTT.